This T cell receptor (beta chain) was observed in a study of TIL therapy for anti-PD-1-resistant metastatic lung cancer. Study details: A handful of tumors were EGFR-mutant and two were ALK-rearranged. Median tumor mutation burden was roughly 1.5 mutations per megabase. Study-wide results and caveats: Patients were highly selected, enriched for treatment-naive, never-smoker and oncogene-addicted cases.

Sample time point: pre-treatment sample, taken before nivolumab and TIL therapy. The CDR3 consists of 15 residues. V was shortened by 0 bases and J by 2 bases, with 12 bases between the two germline ends. Germline V gene sequence: CDR1 SGDLS, CDR2 YYNGEE. As concerns this clone: Its antigen remains unidentified.

The libraries were made with immunoSEQ v3. Libraries were prepared by immunoSEQ multiplex PCR; TCRdb keeps only in-frame clonotypes and omits some of them. The sample records about 44,000 clones, around 80% being singletons. The sample was blood, taken at baseline. The genes are TRBV9 and TRBJ2-7; unclear D gene. The sequence was collected from a man aged 65 to 79 with non-small cell lung cancer. CDR3 DNA: TGTGCCAGCAGCGTAGCAACGGGCGGAGCCTACGAGCAGTACTTC. Translation: CASSVATGGAYEQYF.